This T cell receptor (beta chain) derives from a study of T cells after yellow fever vaccination (dated by TCRdb to the late 2010s). Regarding the research as a whole: Libraries from fractions with low cell numbers were prepared with the SMART-Seq v4 Ultra Low Input RNA kit. Blood was drawn at multiple timepoints before and after primary and secondary immunization, with bulk PBMC replicates and cell subsets isolated. To follow T-cell clones before and after primary and booster YFV17D yellow fever vaccination, bulk TCR alpha and beta repertoires were sequenced over time. Two healthy male donors, one aged 18 to 29 and one aged 30 to 40 years, were included in the cohort. Study-wide findings and limitations: A small share of clonotypes was detected in both CD4 and CD8 compartments, with the overlap likely arising from convergent recombination. After the booster, most of the clones that had expanded following primary vaccination were detected again (almost 98% of CD4 and 80% to 90% of CD8), which suggests that memory was broadly maintained. Because only two donors were included in the study, the extent to which the findings can be generalized is limited. Compared with the primary T-cell response, the secondary T-cell response was faster but weaker, reaching its peak on day 5 rather than on day 15. Computational filtering was needed because FACS-sorted repertoires could contain abundant contaminating clonotypes from the bulk population.

TCR cDNA was synthesized by 5'RACE template switching, which introduced a universal primer site and unique molecular identifiers. Priming of cDNA synthesis was performed from both the TCR alpha and TCR beta constant segments. Libraries were amplified in two PCR steps, with sample barcodes and sequencing adapters added in the second step. Libraries were sequenced on Illumina HiSeq 2500 (2x100 bp) or NovaSeq (2x150 bp). In the source study's methods: MIGEC was used to demultiplex reads and collapse the reads into UMI consensus sequences, and MiXCR was used for V(D)J alignment. Vaccine-responding clonotypes were identified with edgeR using replicate PBMC samples, with FDR below 0.01 and a log2 fold change above 5 up to day 15 being required. Bulk clonotypes were assigned CD4 or CD8 identity according to which sequenced CD4 or CD8 repertoire held them at higher abundance. Through fastp at Q25 and MiXCR, TCRdb rebuilt clones from the public reads, retaining in-frame beta chains. Entries that share a CDR3 protein sequence are merged under the most common genes and DNA. These V and J calls derive from TCRdb rather than the authors' analysis. The sample profile shows 450,000 to 550,000 distinct CDR3 sequences; just over 20% of them were found once. The leading ten clones occupy 15% to 20% of the sample.

The label giving this sample's treatment or condition can be read as: live attenuated yellow fever vaccine strain. At each blood-draw timepoint, two biological replicates of bulk PBMCs were obtained. A standard Ficoll-Paque protocol was used to isolate PBMCs from peripheral blood. TriZol was used to extract RNA from bulk PBMCs, from CD4 and CD8 fractions, and from dextramer-positive and dextramer-negative fractions. This clonotype was counted a few times. What this receptor recognizes is not known. Base quality data are lacking; no much larger clone is found one base away. Including the terminal cysteine and phenylalanine, the CDR3 comprises 14 residues. The retained sequence is limited to the CDR3, 42 bases, with the frame set at the first base. V is shortened by 5 bases, J by 3 bases, and the region joining them spans 13 bases. From a lookup of the germline V gene, CDR1 and CDR2 are SGHTA and FQGTGA.

The sequencing used PBMCs, collected roughly 23 days after the first yellow fever vaccination. This sequence originates from a man younger than 30 who received the YFV17D yellow fever vaccine. The V and J genes are TRBV7-3 and TRBJ2-5; the D gene is unclear. The nucleotides are TGTGCCAGCAGCCTAAACCCCCATGAAGAGACCCAGTACTTC. Its amino acids are CASSLNPHEETQYF. Outside the CDR3, residues come from the reference TRBV7-3 and TRBJ2-5 proteins, so the full variable domain is: GAGVSQTPSNKVTEKGKYVELRCDPISGHTALYWYRQSLGQGPEFLIYFQGTGAADDSGLPNDRFFAVRPEGSVSTLKIQRTERGDSAVYLCASSLNPHEETQYFGPGTRLLVL.